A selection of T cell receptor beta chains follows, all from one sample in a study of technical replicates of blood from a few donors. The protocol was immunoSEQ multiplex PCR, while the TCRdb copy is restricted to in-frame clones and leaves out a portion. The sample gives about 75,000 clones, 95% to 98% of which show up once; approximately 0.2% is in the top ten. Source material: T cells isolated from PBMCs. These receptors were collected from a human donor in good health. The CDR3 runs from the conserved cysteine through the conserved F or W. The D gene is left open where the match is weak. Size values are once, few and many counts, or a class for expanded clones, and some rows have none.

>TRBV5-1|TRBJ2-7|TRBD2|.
TGCGCCAGCAGCTCGGGACTAGCGGGAGTCTACGAGCAGTACTTC
CASSSGLAGVYEQYF
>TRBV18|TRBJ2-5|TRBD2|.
TGTGCCAGCTCTAAGGGAGGGCCGCAAGAGACCCAGTACTTC
CASSKGGPQETQYF
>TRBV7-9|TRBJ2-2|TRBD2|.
TGTGCCAGCAGCTTAAGACTAGCGGGGGTCGCCGGGGAGCTGTTTTTT
CASSLRLAGVAGELFF
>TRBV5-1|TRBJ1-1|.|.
TGCGCCAGCAAGCCCGCCCTTATTAACACTGAAGCTTTCTTT
CASKPALINTEAFF
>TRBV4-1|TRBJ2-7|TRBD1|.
TGCGCCAGCAGCCAAGAATCCGGGACAGGGTCATTCTACGAGCAGTACTTC
CASSQESGTGSFYEQYF
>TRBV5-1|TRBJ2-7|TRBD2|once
TGCGCCAGCAGCCTCCGGGACTACCCCTACGAGCAGTACTTC
CASSLRDYPYEQYF
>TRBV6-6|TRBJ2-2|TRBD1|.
TGTGCCAGCAGTTCCCTTGGACAGGGCCCCACCGGGGAGCTGTTTTTT
CASSSLGQGPTGELFF
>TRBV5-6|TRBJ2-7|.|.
TGTGCCAGCAGCTTGACGGGCTACGAGCAGTACTTC
CASSLTGYEQYF
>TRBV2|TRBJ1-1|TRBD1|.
TGTGCCAGCAACAGGGGGCCAGACACTGAAGCTTTCTTT
CASNRGPDTEAFF
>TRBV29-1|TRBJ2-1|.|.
TGCAGCGTTGATCCGGCGGTTTACCCAGAGAACAATGAGCAGTTCTTC
CSVDPAVYPENNEQFF
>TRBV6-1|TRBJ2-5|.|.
TGTGCCAGCAGCCCCCCGGGGTTCTGGAAAGAGACCCAGTACTTC
CASSPPGFWKETQYF
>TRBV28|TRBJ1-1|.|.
TGTGCCAGCAGTTACTTCCTTGGGAGGTCGGGGATTGAAGCTTTCTTT
CASSYFLGRSGIEAFF